This section outlines one T cell receptor (beta chain) sequence together with its context. Its target is not known. This CDR3 is built from 14 residues. With V trimmed by 4 bases and J by 5 bases, 5 bases remained unmatched. Germline V gives CDR1 MNHEY, CDR2 SMNVEV (reference sequence). Both 60 Vbeta primers and 13 Jbeta primers went into the PCR. Original methodology: A follow-up analysis tallied around 80 million unique TCR beta chains, roughly 11 million shared. Produced via immunoSEQ multiplex PCR; TCRdb's table is partial and in-frame only. That table supplies the V and J calls and clone size; D and trimming were determined from the DNA. The sample shows approximately 150,000 clones, 60% to 80% of them seen only once. The data are from a study of cytomegalovirus exposure and HLA in healthy donors. Study context: Genotyping showed less than 85% of approximately 430 donors falling in the Caucasian-associated ancestry cluster. Study-wide points: When a later analysis was performed, an Asian-associated ancestry cluster reportedly had fewer N-insertions than the roughly 670-donor mean.

The J gene is TRBJ1-5, the V gene TRBV27; 7 bases fit TRBD1. The origin of this receptor is a man aged 35 to 55 in good health and CMV-seropositive. The sample consisted of PBMCs. CDR3 in amino acids: CASSSLQGYQPQHF. CDR3 nucleotides: TGTGCCAGCAGTTCTCTACAGGGGTATCAGCCCCAGCATTTT.